This T cell receptor beta chain is drawn from a study of beta chain features in type 1 diabetes. Study outcomes and limitations: Healthy donors had naive, central memory and Treg TCRB repertoires that appeared less similar than those seen among patients. TCRB CDR3s were moderately but significantly shorter in Type 1 diabetes patients in all four CD4+ subsets. TCRB rearrangement may or may not be influenced by HLA type; here this remained unresolved.

All of the isolated RNA was reverse transcribed, so expressed TCRB transcripts were sequenced. For naive, central memory and regulatory T cell samples, reads averaged around 3.8 million. Data came from immunoSEQ multiplex PCR; TCRdb stores just in-frame clones and leaves some out. This table holds hundreds of thousands of clones, around an eighth found once. By way of CD45RO/CCR7/CD25/CD127/CD95/CD27, the CD4+ regulatory, stem cell-like memory, central memory and naive cells were sorted. This CDR3 is built from 16 residues. Germline CDR1 and CDR2: LGHNA and YSLEER. J lost 8 bases, V lost 4 bases, and 13 bases had no gene match. About this clone itself: The target antigen is unknown.

The TCR was taken from a man aged 18 to 35 with type 1 diabetes. Sequencing used naive CD4+ T cells from blood. The chain couples TRBV4-3 to TRBJ2-1, with 8 nucleotides matching TRBD1. The chain's CDR3 is CASSRLAGGFRDEQFF. The CDR3 DNA sequence: TGCGCCAGCAGCCGGTTGGCAGGGGGCTTCAGGGATGAGCAGTTCTTC.